This TCR beta chain derives from a study of shared clonotypes between healthy human individuals. Across the study: CD8 memory received one plate per donor, CD8 naive two, CD4 memory three and CD4 naive three. Study-level findings and limits: Shared clonotypes across all four donors exceeded non-shared ones in generation probability. Collection of samples was limited to blood; tissue repertoires likely differ.

Across several immunoSEQ plates, the genomic DNA of each subset was split evenly. This table comes from immunoSEQ multiplex PCR, and its TCRdb copy is limited to in-frame clones, with some not included. The sample holds roughly 500,000 clones, 90% to 96% seen once. The CDR3 contains 17 residues. V shed 2 bases and J 4 bases; nucleotides not matched to a gene: 9. CDR1 and CDR2 (germline): LNHNV, YYDKDF (reference sequence). About this clone: Its target is not known.

This chain joins TRBV15 and TRBJ1-5; TRBD1 matches at 9 bases. The clonotype originates from a woman aged 30 to 39 in good health. The sequencing input was naive CD4+ T cells sorted from blood. Subset given: CD45RA+ positively selected. The CDR3 DNA sequence: TGTGCCACCAGCAGACAACCGGGACAGGGACTGAATCAGCCCCAGCATTTT. As protein: CATSRQPGQGLNQPQHF. Complete variable domain (other parts from reference TRBV15 and TRBJ1-5): DAMVIQNPRYQVTQFGKPVTLSCSQTLNHNVMYWYQQKSSQAPKLLFHYYDKDFNNEADTPDNFQSRRPNTSFCFLDIRSPGLGDTAMYLCATSRQPGQGLNQPQHFGDGTRLSIL.